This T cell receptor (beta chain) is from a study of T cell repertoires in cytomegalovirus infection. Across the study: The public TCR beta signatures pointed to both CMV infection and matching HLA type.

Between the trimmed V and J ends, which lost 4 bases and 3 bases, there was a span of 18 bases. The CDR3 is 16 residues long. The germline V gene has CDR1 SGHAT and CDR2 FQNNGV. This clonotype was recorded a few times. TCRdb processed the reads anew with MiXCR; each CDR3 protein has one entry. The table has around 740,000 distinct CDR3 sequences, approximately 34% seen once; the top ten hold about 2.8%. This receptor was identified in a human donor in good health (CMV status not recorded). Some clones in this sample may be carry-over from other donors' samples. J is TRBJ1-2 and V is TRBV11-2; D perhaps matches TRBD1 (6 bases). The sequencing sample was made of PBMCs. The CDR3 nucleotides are TGTGCCAGCAGCTCACCTCCACAGGGTTTTGACTATGGCTACACCTTC. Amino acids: CASSSPPQGFDYGYTF.